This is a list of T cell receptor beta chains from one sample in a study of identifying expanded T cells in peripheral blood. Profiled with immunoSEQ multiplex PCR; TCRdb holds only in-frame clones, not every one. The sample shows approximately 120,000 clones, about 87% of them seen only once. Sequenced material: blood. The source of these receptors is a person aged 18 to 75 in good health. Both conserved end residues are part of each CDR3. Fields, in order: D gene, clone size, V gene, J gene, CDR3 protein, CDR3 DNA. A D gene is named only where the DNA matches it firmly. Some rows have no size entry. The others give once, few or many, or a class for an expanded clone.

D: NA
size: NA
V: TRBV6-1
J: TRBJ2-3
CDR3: CASRWFEGTDTQYF
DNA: TGTGCCAGCAGGTGGTTTGAAGGAACAGATACGCAGTATTTT

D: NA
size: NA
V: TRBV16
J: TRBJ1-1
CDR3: CASSRVSGTEAFF
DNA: TGTGCCAGCAGCCGGGTGAGCGGCACTGAAGCTTTCTTT

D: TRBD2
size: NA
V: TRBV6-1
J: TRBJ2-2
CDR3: CASSDTLLAGGPDGELFF
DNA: TGTGCCAGCAGTGACACCCTACTAGCGGGGGGGCCCGACGGGGAGCTGTTTTTT

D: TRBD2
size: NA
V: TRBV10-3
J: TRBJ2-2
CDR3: CAISEPGTIANTGELFF
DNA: TGTGCCATCAGTGAGCCTGGGACTATCGCGAACACCGGGGAGCTGTTTTTT

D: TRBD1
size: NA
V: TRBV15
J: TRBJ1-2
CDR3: CATSRDSRDRGVGGYTF
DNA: TGTGCCACCAGCAGAGATTCCCGGGACAGGGGCGTTGGTGGCTACACCTTC

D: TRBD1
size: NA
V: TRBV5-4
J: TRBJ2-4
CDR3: CASSLTGTGIIQYF
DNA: TGTGCCAGCAGCCTAACCGGGACAGGGATCATTCAGTACTTC

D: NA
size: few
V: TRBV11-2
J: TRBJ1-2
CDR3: CASSAIDRDLNYGYTF
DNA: TGTGCCAGCAGCGCGATTGACAGAGACCTCAACTATGGCTACACCTTC

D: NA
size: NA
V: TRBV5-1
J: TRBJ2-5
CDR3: CASSLEGVETQYF
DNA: TGCGCCAGCAGCTTGGAAGGGGTAGAGACCCAGTACTTC

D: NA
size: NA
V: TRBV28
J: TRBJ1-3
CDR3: CASSPPRQISGNTIYF
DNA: TGTGCCAGCAGCCCTCCCCGGCAGATCTCTGGAAACACCATATATTTT

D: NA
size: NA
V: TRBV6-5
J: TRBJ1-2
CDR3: CASSEFGGGYTF
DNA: TGTGCCAGCAGTGAATTTGGGGGCGGCTACACCTTC

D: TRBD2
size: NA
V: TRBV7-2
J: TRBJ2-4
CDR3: CASSPGLAGPLEYF
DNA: TGTGCCAGCAGCCCGGGACTAGCGGGGCCCCTTGAGTACTTC

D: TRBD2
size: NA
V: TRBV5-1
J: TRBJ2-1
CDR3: CASSLAPPGTSGSNEQFF
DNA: TGCGCCAGCAGCTTGGCCCCCCCCGGGACTAGCGGGAGTAATGAGCAGTTCTTC

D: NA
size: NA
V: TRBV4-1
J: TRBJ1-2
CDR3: CASSRNTLDNYGYTF
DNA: TGCGCCAGCAGCCGAAACACTCTAGATAACTATGGCTACACCTTC

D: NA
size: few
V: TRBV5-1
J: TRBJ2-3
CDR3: CASSFTDTQYF
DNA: TGCGCCAGCAGCTTCACAGATACGCAGTATTTT